The 26 T cell receptor beta chains in this list originate from one sample, sequenced in a study of blood T cells in healthy people across ages. Alongside a J-beta primer mix, a sample-barcoded 5' primer served in a second PCR lasting roughly 6 to 11 cycles. MiXCR, applied by TCRdb to the 5' RACE reads, yields one record per CDR3 protein. Of about 1.7 million distinct CDR3 sequences in the sample, approximately 30% are singletons; the top ten hold roughly 8%. Sequencing was done on a sample of blood. The receptors come from a woman between 25 and 40 years old in good health.

This clonotype was observed a handful of times. The CDR3 sequence is CASSTQGTANYGYTF. CDR3 DNA sequence: TGTGCCAGTAGTACTCAAGGGACGGCGAACTATGGCTACACCTTC. This chain joins TRBV19 and TRBJ1-2; D is perhaps TRBD1 (5 bases). Germline CDR1 LNHDA, CDR2 SQIVND (reference sequence). This CDR3 has 15 amino acids. Trimming left V 4 bases short and J 2 bases short, with 14 bases between.

The rearrangement joins TRBV12-3 or TRBV12-4 to TRBJ2-7; TRBD2 matches 8 bases. The CDR3 is 14 amino acids. Unmatched junction bases numbered 10, after V lost 4 bases and J lost 8 bases. The CDR3 DNA sequence: TGTGCCAGCAGTTCCGGAGCGGGGGCAAGAAAGCAGTACTTC. Its protein product is CASSSGAGARKQYF.

This clonotype was seen only once. The genes are TRBV7-9 and TRBJ2-3, with D perhaps matching TRBD2 (6 bases). Per the germline V gene, CDR1 is SEHNR and CDR2 is FQNEAQ (reference sequence). V was trimmed by 7 bases and J by 6 bases, leaving 17 bases between them. The CDR3 totals 14 residues. CDR3 in amino acids: CASIWGGPTDTQYF. The CDR3 region has the DNA TGTGCCAGCATTTGGGGAGGCCCCACCGATACGCAGTATTTT.

This chain uses TRBV20-1 with TRBJ2-7; no clear D gene. The CDR3 totals 14 residues. Trimming left V 6 bases short and J 4 bases short, with 19 bases between. Germline V CDR1 and CDR2: DFQATT, SNEGSKA (reference sequence). This CDR3 is CSAPTASWGYEQYF. CDR3 in DNA: TGCAGTGCACCCACCGCGAGCTGGGGTTACGAGCAGTACTTC.

Remarks on this clonotype: A read error may explain this, as a much larger clone is one base away. In DNA, the CDR3 is TGTGCCTGCAGTTGGACAGGCCCCAATGAGCAGTTCTTC. Its translation: CACSWTGPNEQFF. This chain joins TRBV27 and TRBJ2-1; 7 nucleotides agree with TRBD1. CDR3 length equals 13 residues. Germline V gene sequence: CDR1 MNHEY, CDR2 SMNVEV (reference sequence).

In regard to this clonotype: The junction does not match germline at one end; this may be a read error. V usage is TRBV7-9 and J usage is TRBJ2-5, with TRBD1 matching 10 bases. Germline values: CDR1 SEHNR, CDR2 FQNEAQ (reference sequence). This CDR3 is 16 amino acids long. CDR3 in amino acids: CASSVRDRGFVETHYF. In nucleotides, the CDR3 is TGTGCCAGCAGCGTCCGGGACAGGGGATTTGTGGAGACCCATTACTTC.

This clonotype showed up just once. CDR3 in DNA: TGCGCCAGCAGCAGACATCAAGGAGCAACTAATGAAAAACTGTTTTTT. It specifies CASSRHQGATNEKLFF. The V gene is TRBV5-1, the J gene TRBJ1-4; D unclear. Germline CDR1 and CDR2: SGHRS and YFSETQ. Trimming left V 4 bases short and J 0 bases short, with 13 bases between. The CDR3 consists of 16 residues.

On this clonotype itself: A much larger clonotype is one base distant, so this may be a read error. The chain links TRBV6-6 to TRBJ2-1; 8 bases agree with TRBD1. Germline CDR1 reads MNHNY; CDR2 reads SVGAGI (reference sequence). Germline trimming cut 6 bases from V and 8 bases from J; bases unmatched to any gene: 9. The CDR3 loop spans 14 amino acids. CDR3 residues: CASRYTDREDEQFF. In nucleotides, the CDR3 is TGTGCCAGCAGGTACACGGACAGGGAAGATGAGCAGTTCTTC.

The V gene is TRBV29-1, the J gene TRBJ1-2, with 7 positions matching TRBD1. CDR1 SQVTM and CDR2 ANQGSEA come from the germline V gene. The CDR3 length is 12 residues. Trimming at V came to 6 bases and at J to 7 bases, leaving 8 bases not matched to a gene. CDR3 amino acids: CSVLTGMGGYTF. The CDR3 coding sequence is TGCAGCGTCCTGACAGGGATGGGTGGCTACACCTTC.

This clonotype was recorded a few times. The chain couples TRBV28 to TRBJ2-3, with D perhaps TRBD2 (5 bases). CDR1 MDHEN and CDR2 SYDVKM come from the germline V gene. The CDR3 is 14 amino acids. Trimming cost V 6 bases and J 4 bases, with 14 bases left between them. CDR3 in DNA: TGTGCCAGCAGCCGCCCCGAACTAGCAGATACGCAGTATTTT. Amino acids: CASSRPELADTQYF.

This chain links TRBV7-2 with TRBJ2-5; D assignment may be TRBD1 or TRBD2 (6 bases each). V was cut by 5 bases and J by 2 bases, with 18 bases left in between. CDR1 SGHTA and CDR2 FQGNSA come from the germline V gene. This CDR3 has 16 amino acids. The DNA for the CDR3 is TGTGCCAGCAGCCCGGGCTGGGGGGCGGGGCAAGAGACCCAGTACTTC. Protein product: CASSPGWGAGQETQYF.

The table lists this clonotype with a few counts. The chain employs TRBV18 and TRBJ1-2; TRBD1 matches at 9 bases. This CDR3 is 16 amino acids long. CDR1 and CDR2 (germline): KGHSH, LQKENI. The ends lost 6 bases at V and 4 bases at J; junction bases unmatched: 12. CDR3 nucleotide sequence: TGTGCCAGCTCCCAATCCACAGGGGGCGCTTTCTATGGCTACACCTTC. Translated: CASSQSTGGAFYGYTF. The variable domain in full, with the rest retrieved from reference TRBV18 and TRBJ1-2, is NAGVMQNPRHLVRRRGQEARLRCSPMKGHSHVYWYRQLPEEGLKFMVYLQKENIIDESGMPKERFSAEFPKEGPSILRIQQVVRGDSAAYFCASSQSTGGAFYGYTFGSGTRLTVV.

There are a few counts of this clonotype. V usage is TRBV5-1 and J usage is TRBJ2-4; D is perhaps TRBD1 or TRBD2 (5 bases each). The DNA end favors TRBJ2-7, so the J call may be wrong. Germline lookup yields CDR1 SGHRS and CDR2 YFSETQ. The length of the CDR3 is 13 residues. CDR3 protein: CASSLVAGTEQYF. CDR3 nucleotides: TGCGCCAGCAGCTTGGTAGCAGGGACCGAGCAGTACTTC.

This clonotype was recorded a few times. The J gene is TRBJ2-3, the V gene TRBV7-2; 7 bases are a match to TRBD2. This CDR3 is built from 19 residues. Germline V lookup: CDR1 SGHTA, CDR2 FQGNSA. Trimming at V came to 5 bases and at J to 3 bases, leaving 20 bases not matched to a gene. The CDR3 DNA follows: TGTGCCAGCAGCCCGCGCGGGACTGGTGGCGGGAGAGCGACAGATACGCAGTATTTT. It codes for CASSPRGTGGGRATDTQYF.

This clonotype turned up a few times. The chain carries TRBV5-1 and TRBJ2-3, with TRBD1 matching 7 bases. V was clipped by 0 bases and J by 6 bases; unmatched bases: 7. CDR1 SGHRS and CDR2 YFSETQ come from the germline V gene. The CDR3 has 15 residues. The CDR3 here is CASSLEGTAGDTQYF. CDR3 DNA sequence: TGCGCCAGCAGCTTGGAAGGGACAGCAGGGGATACGCAGTATTTT.

This clonotype was seen a handful of times. J is TRBJ2-7 and V is TRBV28; TRBD2 is a possible D gene (6 bases). CDR3 length: 17 amino acids. Germline V gene data show CDR1 as MDHEN and CDR2 as SYDVKM. Trimming stripped 6 bases from V and 6 bases from J, with 27 bases between. The CDR3 nucleotides read TGTGCCAGCAGCTCGCCTCCCCCCTCTAGGGACGGGGGCGAGCAGTACTTC. Its protein product is CASSSPPPSRDGGEQYF.

This clonotype was seen more than once but under ten times. The chain combines TRBV7-6 with TRBJ2-7; tentatively, D is TRBD2 (6 bases). V lost 4 bases, J lost 3 bases, and 19 bases lay in between. Germline lookup yields CDR1 SGHVS and CDR2 FNYEAQ. The CDR3 runs to 16 residues. The CDR3 region has the DNA TGTGCCAGCAGCTCAGCTTTCCGGGCGGGGAACTACGAGCAGTACTTC. As protein: CASSSAFRAGNYEQYF. Full variable domain (remainder filled in from reference TRBV7-6 and TRBJ2-7): GAGVSQSPRYKVTKRGQDVALRCDPISGHVSLYWYRQALGQGPEFLTYFNYEAQQDKSGLPNDRFSAERPEGSISTLTIQRTEQRDSAMYRCASSSAFRAGNYEQYFGPGTRLTVT.

A remark on this clonotype: Mismatch with germline at one junction end may stem from a read error. V usage is TRBV2 and J usage is TRBJ1-1, with D hard to call. The length of the CDR3 is 14 residues. Per germline, CDR1 SNHLY and CDR2 FYNNEI. CDR3 loop: CASSEERMGTEAFF. The CDR3 nucleotides read TGTGCCAGCAGCGAAGAACGAATGGGCACTGAAGCTTTCTTT.

The V and J genes are TRBV10-3 and TRBJ2-3; 9 nucleotides line up with TRBD2. Germline lookup yields CDR1 ENHRY and CDR2 SYGVKD. This CDR3 region has 16 residues. V lost 0 bases and J lost 4; bases outside the gene matches: 5. The CDR3 DNA is TGTGCCATCAGTGAGTCCTTGCGGGGGGGCGCAGATACGCAGTATTTT. Translating it yields CAISESLRGGADTQYF.

This clonotype appeared many times. This rearrangement joins TRBV7-2 to TRBJ2-5; 10 bases line up with TRBD2. Germline V gene sequence: CDR1 SGHTA, CDR2 FQGNSA. The CDR3 totals 15 residues. The V and J ends lost 5 bases and 4 bases, in that order; junction bases with no gene match: 7. CDR3 coding DNA: TGTGCCAGCAGCCGTCTAGCGGGAGCTCTAGAGACCCAGTACTTC. It translates to CASSRLAGALETQYF.

At least ten counts were recorded for this clonotype. The V gene is TRBV7-9, the J gene TRBJ2-1; the match to TRBD1 covers 7 bases. V trimming: 2 bases; J trimming: 8 bases; junction bases outside the gene matches: 3. CDR3 size: 13 residues. The germline V gene encodes CDR1 SEHNR and CDR2 FQNEAQ (reference sequence). The CDR3 DNA follows: TGTGCCAGCAGCTTAACTGACAGGGATGAGCAGTTCTTC. This sequence encodes CASSLTDRDEQFF.

This clonotype occurred once. The chain joins TRBV25-1 to TRBJ1-1, with a possible D match to TRBD1 (5 bases). Germline CDR1 reads MGHDK; CDR2 reads SYGVNS. The CDR3 extends over 14 amino acids. Deletions cut 11 bases from V and 0 bases from J, with 16 bases between. The CDR3 loop is CASGSGLMNTEAFF. The CDR3 nucleotides read TGTGCCTCGGGTTCGGGGCTCATGAACACTGAAGCTTTCTTT.

This clonotype was recorded at least ten times. The V call is TRBV7-8, the J call TRBJ2-5; D gene uncertain. Germline assignment: CDR1 SGHVS and CDR2 FQNEAQ. The CDR3 loop spans 14 amino acids. Trimming left V 0 bases short and J 5 bases short, with 10 bases between. CDR3 DNA: TGTGCCAGCAGCTTAGCTTTTAGTGCGGAGACCCAGTACTTC. Residues: CASSLAFSAETQYF. Full variable domain (remainder filled in from reference TRBV7-8 and TRBJ2-5): GAGVSQSPRYKVAKRGQDVALRCDPISGHVSLFWYQQALGQGPEFLTYFQNEAQLDKSGLPSDRFFAERPEGSVSTLKIQRTQQEDSAVYLCASSLAFSAETQYFGPGTRLLVL.

This chain uses TRBV18 with TRBJ1-2; D is possibly TRBD1 (6 bases). Germline CDR1 is KGHSH and CDR2 is LQKENI. V was clipped by 3 bases and J by 5 bases, with 13 bases between them. The CDR3 covers 14 residues. The CDR3 reads CASSPMGHYYGYTF. The DNA for the CDR3 is TGTGCCAGCTCACCGATGGGACACTATTATGGCTACACCTTC.

The sample holds one count of this clonotype. In DNA form, the CDR3 reads TGTGCCAGCTCACCATTGATGGGTCCGAGCAATGAGCAGTTCTTC. Its translation: CASSPLMGPSNEQFF. The V gene is TRBV18, the J gene TRBJ2-1; D is undetermined. Germline CDR1 KGHSH, CDR2 LQKENI. V shed 2 bases and J shed 6 bases, with 14 bases lying between them. The CDR3 is 15 amino acids.

The rearrangement uses TRBV5-5 and TRBJ2-2; 9 bases agree with TRBD2. This CDR3 has 17 residues. The germline V gene has CDR1 SGHKS and CDR2 YYEKEE (reference sequence). V was pared by 2 bases and J by 4 bases, with 9 bases of the junction left unmatched. The DNA for the CDR3 is TGTGCCAGCAGCTTAGGGGTAGCGGGAGTAGTCACCGGGGAGCTGTTTTTT. This translates into CASSLGVAGVVTGELFF.